These T cell receptor beta chains were read from a single sample in a study of shared clonotypes between healthy human individuals. The table came from immunoSEQ multiplex PCR; TCRdb's copy has only in-frame clones and leaves some out. The table records about 1.1 million clones, approximately 80% of them present only once. Input material: memory CD4+ T cells from PBMCs. Receptors were obtained from a man aged 18 to 30 in good health. Some clones in this sample may be carry-over from other donors' samples. Each CDR3 is given with its conserved first and last residue. A D gene is named only where the DNA matches it firmly. Not all rows give a size; the values are once, few, many and, for expanded clones, a class.

abundance: -
v_gene: TRBV9
j_gene: TRBJ1-2
d_gene: -
CDR3aa: CASSSPFHTDNYGYTF
CDR3nt: TGTGCCAGCAGCTCCCCGTTTCATACGGATAACTATGGCTACACCTTC

abundance: -
v_gene: TRBV5-1
j_gene: TRBJ1-1
d_gene: -
CDR3aa: CASSYQGTNTEAFF
CDR3nt: TGCGCCAGCAGCTACCAAGGAACGAACACTGAAGCTTTCTTT

abundance: -
v_gene: TRBV7-3
j_gene: TRBJ1-3
d_gene: TRBD1
CDR3aa: CASSVQGPSSGNTIYF
CDR3nt: TGTGCCAGCAGCGTACAGGGGCCCTCCTCTGGAAACACCATATATTTT

abundance: once
v_gene: TRBV7-2
j_gene: TRBJ2-7
d_gene: -
CDR3aa: CASSLVGYEQYF
CDR3nt: TGTGCCAGCAGCTTAGTAGGGTACGAGCAGTACTTC

abundance: -
v_gene: TRBV7-2
j_gene: TRBJ1-5
d_gene: -
CDR3aa: CASSPQGTAGNQPQHF
CDR3nt: TGTGCCAGCAGTCCCCAGGGGACTGCGGGCAATCAGCCCCAGCATTTT

abundance: -
v_gene: TRBV27
j_gene: TRBJ2-1
d_gene: -
CDR3aa: CASSVSAVKGYNEQFF
CDR3nt: TGTGCCAGCAGTGTCAGTGCAGTTAAAGGCTACAATGAGCAGTTCTTC

abundance: -
v_gene: TRBV5-4
j_gene: TRBJ2-7
d_gene: -
CDR3aa: CASSLGQAGYEQYF
CDR3nt: TGTGCCAGCAGCTTGGGGCAGGCTGGCTACGAGCAGTACTTC

abundance: -
v_gene: TRBV19
j_gene: TRBJ2-5
d_gene: -
CDR3aa: CASSLPRVGPNQETQYF
CDR3nt: TGTGCCAGTAGTCTGCCCCGGGTGGGTCCGAATCAAGAGACCCAGTACTTC

abundance: -
v_gene: TRBV7-9
j_gene: TRBJ2-7
d_gene: -
CDR3aa: CASSLQSGIEQYF
CDR3nt: TGTGCCAGCAGCTTACAGAGTGGGATCGAGCAGTACTTC

abundance: -
v_gene: TRBV5-1
j_gene: TRBJ2-5
d_gene: TRBD1
CDR3aa: CASAGQGNFWGETQYF
CDR3nt: TGCGCCAGCGCCGGACAGGGGAACTTTTGGGGAGAGACCCAGTACTTC

abundance: -
v_gene: TRBV4-2
j_gene: TRBJ1-1
d_gene: -
CDR3aa: CASSHYRYTEAFF
CDR3nt: TGTGCCAGCAGCCACTACAGGTACACTGAAGCTTTCTTT

abundance: -
v_gene: TRBV5-5
j_gene: TRBJ2-2
d_gene: -
CDR3aa: CASSPSHLVLNTGELFF
CDR3nt: TGTGCCAGCAGCCCCTCACATCTAGTACTTAACACCGGGGAGCTGTTTTTT

abundance: -
v_gene: TRBV28
j_gene: TRBJ1-5
d_gene: -
CDR3aa: CASSLKTLGRQPQHF
CDR3nt: TGTGCCAGCAGTTTAAAAACCCTTGGTCGGCAGCCCCAGCATTTT

abundance: few
v_gene: TRBV9
j_gene: TRBJ1-1
d_gene: -
CDR3aa: CASSPQANTEAFF
CDR3nt: TGTGCCAGCAGCCCCCAGGCTAACACTGAAGCTTTCTTT

abundance: -
v_gene: TRBV19
j_gene: TRBJ2-6
d_gene: -
CDR3aa: CASSGGSAGANVLTF
CDR3nt: TGTGCCAGTAGTGGGGGCTCGGCTGGGGCCAACGTCCTGACTTTC

abundance: once
v_gene: TRBV19
j_gene: TRBJ1-1
d_gene: -
CDR3aa: CASSIDRTPEAFF
CDR3nt: TGTGCCAGTAGTATAGATCGTACGCCCGAAGCTTTCTTT

abundance: -
v_gene: TRBV7-2
j_gene: TRBJ2-7
d_gene: -
CDR3aa: CASTPGPTYEQYF
CDR3nt: TGTGCCAGCACCCCGGGACCAACCTACGAGCAGTACTTC

abundance: -
v_gene: TRBV27
j_gene: TRBJ1-1
d_gene: -
CDR3aa: CASSSHGGGINTEAFF
CDR3nt: TGTGCCAGCAGTTCCCATGGAGGGGGTATTAACACTGAAGCTTTCTTT

abundance: -
v_gene: TRBV6-5
j_gene: TRBJ1-5
d_gene: -
CDR3aa: CASRDSFSNQPQHF
CDR3nt: TGTGCCAGCAGGGACAGCTTTAGCAATCAGCCCCAGCATTTT